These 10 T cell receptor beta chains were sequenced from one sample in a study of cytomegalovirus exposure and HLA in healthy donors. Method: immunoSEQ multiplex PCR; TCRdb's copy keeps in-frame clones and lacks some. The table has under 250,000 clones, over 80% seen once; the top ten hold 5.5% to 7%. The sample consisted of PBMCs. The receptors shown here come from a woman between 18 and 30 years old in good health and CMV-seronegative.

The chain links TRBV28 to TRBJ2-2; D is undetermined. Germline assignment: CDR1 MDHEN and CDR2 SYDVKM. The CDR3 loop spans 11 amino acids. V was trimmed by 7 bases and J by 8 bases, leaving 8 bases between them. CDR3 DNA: TGTGCCAGCACCGCATCTGGGGAGCTGTTTTTT. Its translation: CASTASGELFF.

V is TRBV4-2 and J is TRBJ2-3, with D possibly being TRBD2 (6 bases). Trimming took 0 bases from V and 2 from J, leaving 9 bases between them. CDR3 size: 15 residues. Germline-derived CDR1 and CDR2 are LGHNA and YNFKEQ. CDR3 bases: TGTGCCAGCAGCCAAGAAACGGGGGACACAGATACGCAGTATTTT. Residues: CASSQETGDTDTQYF.

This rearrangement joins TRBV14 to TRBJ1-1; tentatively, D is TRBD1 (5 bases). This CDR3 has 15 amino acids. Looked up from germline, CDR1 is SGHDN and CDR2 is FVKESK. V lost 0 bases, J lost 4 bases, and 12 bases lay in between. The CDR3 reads CASSQDPPGGTEAFF. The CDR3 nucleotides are TGTGCCAGCAGCCAAGATCCTCCGGGGGGCACTGAAGCTTTCTTT.

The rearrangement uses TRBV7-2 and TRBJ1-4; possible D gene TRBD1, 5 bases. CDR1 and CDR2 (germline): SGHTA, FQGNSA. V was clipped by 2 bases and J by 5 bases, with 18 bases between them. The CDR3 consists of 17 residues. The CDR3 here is CASSLSAGAGGNEKLFF. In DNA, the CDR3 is TGTGCCAGCAGCTTATCCGCAGGAGCGGGGGGAAATGAAAAACTGTTTTTT.

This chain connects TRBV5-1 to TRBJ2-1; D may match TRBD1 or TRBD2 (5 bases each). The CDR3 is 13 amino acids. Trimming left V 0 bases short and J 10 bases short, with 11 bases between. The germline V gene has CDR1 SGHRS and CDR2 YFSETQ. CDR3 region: CASSLGSGTEQFF. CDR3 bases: TGCGCCAGCAGCTTGGGGTCCGGGACGGAGCAGTTCTTC.

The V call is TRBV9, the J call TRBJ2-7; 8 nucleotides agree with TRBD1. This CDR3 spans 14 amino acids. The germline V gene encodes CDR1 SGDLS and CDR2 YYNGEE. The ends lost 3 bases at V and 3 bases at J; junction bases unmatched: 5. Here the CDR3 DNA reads TGTGCCAGCAGCGGGACAGGGCAGAGCTACGAGCAGTACTTC. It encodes CASSGTGQSYEQYF. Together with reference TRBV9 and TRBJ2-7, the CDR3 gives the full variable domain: DSGVTQTPKHLITATGQRVTLRCSPRSGDLSVYWYQQSLDQGLQFLIQYYNGEERAKGNILERFSAQQFPDLHSELNLSSLELGDSALYFCASSGTGQSYEQYFGPGTRLTVT.

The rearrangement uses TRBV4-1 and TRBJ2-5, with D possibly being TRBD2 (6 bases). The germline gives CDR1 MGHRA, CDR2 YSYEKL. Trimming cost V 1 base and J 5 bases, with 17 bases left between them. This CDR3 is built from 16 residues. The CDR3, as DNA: TGCGCCAGCAGCCAAGCCCGATATCGGGAGAGGGAGACCCAGTACTTC. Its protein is CASSQARYRERETQYF.

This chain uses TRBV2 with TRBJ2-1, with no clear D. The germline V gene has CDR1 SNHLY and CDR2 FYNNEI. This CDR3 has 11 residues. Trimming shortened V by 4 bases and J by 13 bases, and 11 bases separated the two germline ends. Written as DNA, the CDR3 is TGTGCCAGCAGTGGAGAGGTAGCTCAGTTCTTC. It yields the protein CASSGEVAQFF.

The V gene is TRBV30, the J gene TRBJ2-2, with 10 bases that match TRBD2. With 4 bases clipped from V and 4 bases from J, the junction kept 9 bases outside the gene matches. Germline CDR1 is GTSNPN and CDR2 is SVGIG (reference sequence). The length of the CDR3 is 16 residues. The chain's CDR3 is CAWKSAGGPGTGELFF. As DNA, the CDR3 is TGTGCCTGGAAATCAGCGGGAGGGCCCGGCACCGGGGAGCTGTTTTTT.

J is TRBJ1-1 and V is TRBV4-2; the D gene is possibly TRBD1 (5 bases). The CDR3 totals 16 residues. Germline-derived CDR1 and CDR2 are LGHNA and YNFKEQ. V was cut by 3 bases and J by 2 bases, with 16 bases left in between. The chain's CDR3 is CASSHPNGGSNTEAFF. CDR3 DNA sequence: TGTGCCAGCAGCCATCCAAATGGGGGTAGCAACACTGAAGCTTTCTTT.